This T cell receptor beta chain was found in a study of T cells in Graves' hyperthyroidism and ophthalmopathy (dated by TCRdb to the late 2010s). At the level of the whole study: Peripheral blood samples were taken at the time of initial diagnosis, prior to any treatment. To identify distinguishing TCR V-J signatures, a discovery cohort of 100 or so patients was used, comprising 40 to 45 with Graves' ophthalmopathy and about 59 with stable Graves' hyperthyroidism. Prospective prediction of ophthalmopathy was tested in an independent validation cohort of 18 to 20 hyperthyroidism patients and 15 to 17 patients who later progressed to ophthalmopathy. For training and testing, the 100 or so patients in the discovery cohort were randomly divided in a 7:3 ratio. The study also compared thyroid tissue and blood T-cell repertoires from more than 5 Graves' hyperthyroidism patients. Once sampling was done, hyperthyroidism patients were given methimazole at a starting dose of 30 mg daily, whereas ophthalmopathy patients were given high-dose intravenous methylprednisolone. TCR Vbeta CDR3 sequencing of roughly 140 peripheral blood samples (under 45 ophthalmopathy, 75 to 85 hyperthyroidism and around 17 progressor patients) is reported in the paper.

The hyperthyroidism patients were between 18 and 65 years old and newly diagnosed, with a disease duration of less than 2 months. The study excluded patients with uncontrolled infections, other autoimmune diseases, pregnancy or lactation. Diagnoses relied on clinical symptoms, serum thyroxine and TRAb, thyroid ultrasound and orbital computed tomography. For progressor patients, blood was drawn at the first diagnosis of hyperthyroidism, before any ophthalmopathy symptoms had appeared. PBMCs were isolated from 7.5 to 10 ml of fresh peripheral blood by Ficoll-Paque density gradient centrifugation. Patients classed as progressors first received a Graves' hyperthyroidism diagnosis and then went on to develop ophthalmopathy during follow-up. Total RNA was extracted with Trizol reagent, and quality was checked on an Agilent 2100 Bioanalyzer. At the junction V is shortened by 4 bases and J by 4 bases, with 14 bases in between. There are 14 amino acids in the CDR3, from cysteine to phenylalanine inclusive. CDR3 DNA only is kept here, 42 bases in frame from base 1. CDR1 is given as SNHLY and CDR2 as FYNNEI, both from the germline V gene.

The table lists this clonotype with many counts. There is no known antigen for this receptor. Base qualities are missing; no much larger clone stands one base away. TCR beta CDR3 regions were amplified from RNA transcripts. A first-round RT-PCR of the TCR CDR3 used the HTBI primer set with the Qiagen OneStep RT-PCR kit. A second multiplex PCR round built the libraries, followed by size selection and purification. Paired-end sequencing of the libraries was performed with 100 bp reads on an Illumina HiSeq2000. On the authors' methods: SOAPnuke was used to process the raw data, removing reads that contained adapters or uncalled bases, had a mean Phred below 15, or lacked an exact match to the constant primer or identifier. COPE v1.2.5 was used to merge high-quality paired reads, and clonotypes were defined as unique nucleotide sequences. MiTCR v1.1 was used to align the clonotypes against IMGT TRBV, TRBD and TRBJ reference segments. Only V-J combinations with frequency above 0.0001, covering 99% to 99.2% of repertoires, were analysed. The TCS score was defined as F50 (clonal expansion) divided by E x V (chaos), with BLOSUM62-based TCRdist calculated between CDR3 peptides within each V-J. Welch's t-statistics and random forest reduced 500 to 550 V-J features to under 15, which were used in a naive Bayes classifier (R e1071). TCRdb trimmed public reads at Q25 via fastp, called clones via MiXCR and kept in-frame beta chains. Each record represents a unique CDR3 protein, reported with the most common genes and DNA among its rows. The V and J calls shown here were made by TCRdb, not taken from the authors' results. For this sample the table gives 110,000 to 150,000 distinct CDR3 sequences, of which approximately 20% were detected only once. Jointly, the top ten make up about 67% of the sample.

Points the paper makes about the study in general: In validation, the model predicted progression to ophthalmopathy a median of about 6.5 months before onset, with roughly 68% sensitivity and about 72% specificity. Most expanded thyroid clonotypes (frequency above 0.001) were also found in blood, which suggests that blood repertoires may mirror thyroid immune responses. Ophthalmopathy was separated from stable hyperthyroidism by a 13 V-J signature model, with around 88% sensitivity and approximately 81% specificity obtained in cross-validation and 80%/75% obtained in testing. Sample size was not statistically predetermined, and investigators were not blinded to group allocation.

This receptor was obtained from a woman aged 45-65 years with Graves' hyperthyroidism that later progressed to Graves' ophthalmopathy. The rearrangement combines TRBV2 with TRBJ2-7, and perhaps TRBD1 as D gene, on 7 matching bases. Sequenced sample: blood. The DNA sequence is TGTGCCAGCAGTGGCCCCAGGGGGAGGTACGAGCAGTACTTC. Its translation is CASSGPRGRYEQYF.